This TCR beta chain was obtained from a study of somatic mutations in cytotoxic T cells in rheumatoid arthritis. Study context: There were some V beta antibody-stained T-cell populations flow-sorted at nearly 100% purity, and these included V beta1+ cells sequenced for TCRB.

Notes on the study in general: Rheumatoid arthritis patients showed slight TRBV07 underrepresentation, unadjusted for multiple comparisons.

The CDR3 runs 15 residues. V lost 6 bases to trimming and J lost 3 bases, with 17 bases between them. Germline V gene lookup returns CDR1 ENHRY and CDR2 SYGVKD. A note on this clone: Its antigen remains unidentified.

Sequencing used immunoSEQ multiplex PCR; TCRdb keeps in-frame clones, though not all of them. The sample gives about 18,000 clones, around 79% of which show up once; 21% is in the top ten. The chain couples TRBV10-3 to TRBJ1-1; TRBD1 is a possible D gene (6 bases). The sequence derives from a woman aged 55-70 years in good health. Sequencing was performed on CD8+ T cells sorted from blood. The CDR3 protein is CAISEHRERDTEAFF. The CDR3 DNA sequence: TGTGCCATCAGCGAGCACAGGGAAAGGGACACTGAAGCTTTCTTT.